Presented here are 8 T cell receptor beta chains from one specimen sequenced in a study of identifying expanded T cells in peripheral blood (dated by TCRdb to about 2019). Library construction relied on the immunoSEQ multiplex PCR assay. This immuneACCESS table, as held by TCRdb, lists in-frame sequences with V and J called but not all clones. Of the missing ones, under half trace to an unresolved V gene in checked studies; the others have no known cause. The sample table lists 100,000 to 150,000 clones, more than 75% of them with a count of one. The ten most abundant clones make up around 3.3% of the sample. The sample was blood. Source of these receptors: a person aged 18-69 years in good health.

The chain couples TRBV11-2 to TRBJ1-3; tentatively, D is TRBD1 (6 bases). CDR1 and CDR2 from the germline V gene are SGHAT and FQNNGV. V was shortened by 5 bases and J by 2 bases, with 16 bases between the two germline ends. The CDR3 consists of 16 residues. CDR3 in DNA: TGTGCCAGCAGCAGTCAGGGGTACGGCGCTGGAAACACCATATATTTT. Protein product: CASSSQGYGAGNTIYF.

The chain couples TRBV7-2 to TRBJ1-6; D gene uncertain. Germline V gene lookup returns CDR1 SGHTA and CDR2 FQGNSA. The CDR3 is 18 amino acids. The germline V and J ends were trimmed by 1 base and 0 bases, with 13 bases remaining between them. The CDR3 spells CASSLDQSGSSYNSPLHF. The CDR3 coding sequence is TGTGCCAGCAGCTTAGATCAGTCGGGCAGCTCCTATAATTCACCCCTCCACTTT.

In its sample, this clone was seen a few times. This chain connects TRBV29-1 to TRBJ2-7; tentatively, D is TRBD1 or TRBD2 (5 bases each). Per the germline V gene, CDR1 is SQVTM and CDR2 is ANQGSEA. CDR3 size: 13 residues. V was trimmed by 4 bases and J by 1 base, leaving 11 bases between them. The CDR3: CSVGDQVSYEQYF. CDR3 sequence (DNA): TGCAGCGTTGGGGACCAGGTTTCCTACGAGCAGTACTTC.

V gene TRBV5-4 combines with J gene TRBJ1-1, with D possibly being TRBD1 (5 bases). The CDR3 runs to 13 residues. Germline V gives CDR1 SGHNT, CDR2 YYREEE (reference sequence). Trimming pared 4 bases from V and 4 bases from J, leaving 11 bases between. CDR3 amino acids: CASSRPGGTEAFF. CDR3 nucleotides: TGTGCCAGCAGCCGACCCGGGGGCACTGAAGCTTTCTTT.

The chain is built from TRBV5-1 and TRBJ2-5; D may be TRBD1 (5 bases). The CDR3 extends over 13 amino acids. The germline V and J ends were trimmed by 0 bases and 6 bases, with 9 bases remaining between them. The germline V gene encodes CDR1 SGHRS and CDR2 YFSETQ. CDR3 amino acids: CASSLGQLKTQYF. The DNA of the CDR3 is TGCGCCAGCAGCTTGGGACAGCTAAAGACCCAGTACTTC.

In regard to this clone: The same CDR3 can be traced to other DNA sequences in this sample. The V call is TRBV18, the J call TRBJ1-2, with no clear D. The CDR3 contains 13 residues. The V end lost 3 bases, the J end lost 3 bases, and 8 bases lay between the germline ends. Germline CDR1 is KGHSH and CDR2 is LQKENI. CDR3 DNA: TGTGCCAGCTCACCGAGTAGGGACTATGGCTACACCTTC. It yields the protein CASSPSRDYGYTF.

V usage is TRBV6-1 and J usage is TRBJ1-4; D not resolved. The V end was cut by 3 bases, the J end by 4 bases, with 12 bases between. Germline CDR1 and CDR2: MNHNS and SASEGT. CDR3 length: 15 residues. The CDR3 here is CASSELPSSNEKLFF. As DNA, the CDR3 is TGTGCCAGCAGTGAGCTACCTAGCAGTAATGAAAAACTGTTTTTT.

This clone was observed a few times. The V call is TRBV30, the J call TRBJ1-2; no clear D. The CDR3 totals 12 residues. Germline V lookup: CDR1 GTSNPN, CDR2 SVGIG (reference sequence). The germline V and J ends were trimmed by 2 bases and 8 bases, with 12 bases remaining between them. CDR3 in amino acids: CAWSFGPDGYTF. The CDR3 nucleotides read TGTGCCTGGAGTTTTGGGCCAGACGGCTACACCTTC.